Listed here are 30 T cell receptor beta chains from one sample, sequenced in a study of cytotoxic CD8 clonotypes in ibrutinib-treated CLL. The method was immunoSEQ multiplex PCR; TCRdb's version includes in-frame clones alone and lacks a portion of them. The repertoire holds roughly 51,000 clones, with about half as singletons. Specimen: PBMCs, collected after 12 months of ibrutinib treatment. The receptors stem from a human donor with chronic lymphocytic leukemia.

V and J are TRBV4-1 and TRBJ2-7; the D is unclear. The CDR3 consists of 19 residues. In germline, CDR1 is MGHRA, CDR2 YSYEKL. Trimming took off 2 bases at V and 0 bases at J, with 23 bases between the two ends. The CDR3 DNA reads TGCGCCAGCAGCCAATCCCTTATAGTGGGCAGTTCCTTCTCCTACGAGCAGTACTTC. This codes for CASSQSLIVGSSFSYEQYF.

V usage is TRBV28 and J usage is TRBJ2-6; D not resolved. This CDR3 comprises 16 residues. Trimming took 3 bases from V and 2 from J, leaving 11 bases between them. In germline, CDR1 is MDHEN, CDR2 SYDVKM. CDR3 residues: CASSFPPTAGANVLTF. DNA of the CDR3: TGTGCCAGCAGTTTCCCACCGACTGCTGGGGCCAACGTCCTGACTTTC.

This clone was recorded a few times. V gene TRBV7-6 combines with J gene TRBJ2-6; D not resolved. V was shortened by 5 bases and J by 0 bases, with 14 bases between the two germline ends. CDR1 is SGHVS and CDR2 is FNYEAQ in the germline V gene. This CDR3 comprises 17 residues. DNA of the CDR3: TGTGCCAGCAGCCCCTTCGGCAGTCCCTCTGGGGCCAACGTCCTGACTTTC. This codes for CASSPFGSPSGANVLTF.

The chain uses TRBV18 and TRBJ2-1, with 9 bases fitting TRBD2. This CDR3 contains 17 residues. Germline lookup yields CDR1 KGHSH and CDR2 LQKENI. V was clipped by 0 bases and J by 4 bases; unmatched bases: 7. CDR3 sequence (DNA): TGTGCCAGCTCACCACCGAGGCTAGCGGGGATATACAATGAGCAGTTCTTC. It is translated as CASSPPRLAGIYNEQFF.

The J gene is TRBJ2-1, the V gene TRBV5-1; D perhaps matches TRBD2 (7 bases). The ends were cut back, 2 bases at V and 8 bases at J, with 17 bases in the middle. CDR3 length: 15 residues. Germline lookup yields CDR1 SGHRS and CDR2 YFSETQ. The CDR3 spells CASSFRGGAVDEQFF. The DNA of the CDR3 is TGCGCCAGCAGCTTCCGAGGGGGGGCTGTCGATGAGCAGTTCTTC.

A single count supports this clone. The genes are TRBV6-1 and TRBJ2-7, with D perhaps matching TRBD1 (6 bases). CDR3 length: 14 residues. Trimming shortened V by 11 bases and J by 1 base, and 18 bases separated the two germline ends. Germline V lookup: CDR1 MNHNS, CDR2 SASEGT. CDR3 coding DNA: TGTGCCTCAGGGCCGCAGGGGTCGTCCTACGAGCAGTACTTC. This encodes CASGPQGSSYEQYF.

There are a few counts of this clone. Written as DNA, the CDR3 is TGTGCCAGCAGCCCAAACTATGGCTACACCTTC. Residues: CASSPNYGYTF. J is TRBJ1-2 and V is TRBV28; the D is unclear. CDR1 and CDR2 from the germline V gene are MDHEN and SYDVKM. Between the trimmed V and J ends, which lost 6 bases and 2 bases, there was a span of 4 bases. The CDR3 has 11 residues.

CDR3 residues: CAYEGTGGNEKLFF. The CDR3 DNA is TGTGCCTACGAGGGGACAGGGGGAAATGAAAAACTGTTTTTT. This chain joins TRBV30 and TRBJ1-4; 11 bases are a match to TRBD1. With V trimmed by 7 bases and J by 5 bases, 6 bases remained unmatched. Germline loops: CDR1 GTSNPN, CDR2 SVGIG (reference sequence). CDR3 size: 14 residues.

CDR3 region: CASSLSRGTDTQYF. CDR3 DNA: TGTGCCAGCAGCTTATCGAGGGGCACAGATACGCAGTATTTT. The chain joins TRBV11-2 to TRBJ2-3, with a possible D match to TRBD2 (5 bases). V lost 2 bases to trimming and J lost 1 base, with 7 bases between them. The length of the CDR3 is 14 residues. Germline V gene data show CDR1 as SGHAT and CDR2 as FQNNGV.

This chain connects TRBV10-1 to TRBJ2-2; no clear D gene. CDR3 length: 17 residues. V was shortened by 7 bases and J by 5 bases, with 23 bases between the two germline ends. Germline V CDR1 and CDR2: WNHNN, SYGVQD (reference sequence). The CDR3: CASKEHYWLQKTGELFF. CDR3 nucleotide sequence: TGCGCCAGCAAAGAACACTACTGGCTCCAGAAAACCGGGGAGCTGTTTTTT.

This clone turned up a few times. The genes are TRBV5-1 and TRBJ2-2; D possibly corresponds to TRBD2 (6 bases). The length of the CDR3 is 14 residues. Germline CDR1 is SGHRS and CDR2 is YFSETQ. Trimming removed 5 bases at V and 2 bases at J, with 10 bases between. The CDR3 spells CASSWRGNTGELFF. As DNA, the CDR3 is TGCGCCAGCAGTTGGAGGGGTAACACCGGGGAGCTGTTTTTT.

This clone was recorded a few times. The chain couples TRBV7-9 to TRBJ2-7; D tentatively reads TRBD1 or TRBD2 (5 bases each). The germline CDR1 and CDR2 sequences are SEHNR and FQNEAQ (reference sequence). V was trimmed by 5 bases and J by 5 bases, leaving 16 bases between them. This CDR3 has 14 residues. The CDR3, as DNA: TGTGCCAGCAGCAACCCCAGGGAGCGTCACGAGCAGTACTTC. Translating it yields CASSNPRERHEQYF.

CDR3 in amino acids: CAPTRETQYF. The CDR3 DNA sequence: TGTGCCCCCACGCGGGAGACCCAGTACTTC. V usage is TRBV6-9 and J usage is TRBJ2-5; D call uncertain. Germline CDR1 and CDR2: MNHGY and SVAAGI. V was cut by 11 bases and J by 5 bases, with 9 bases left in between. The CDR3 consists of 10 residues.

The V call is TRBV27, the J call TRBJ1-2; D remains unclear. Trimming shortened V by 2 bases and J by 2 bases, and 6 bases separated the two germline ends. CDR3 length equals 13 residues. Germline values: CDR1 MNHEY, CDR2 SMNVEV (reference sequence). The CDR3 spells CASSLEGNYGYTF. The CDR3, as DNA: TGTGCCAGCAGTTTAGAGGGCAACTATGGCTACACCTTC.

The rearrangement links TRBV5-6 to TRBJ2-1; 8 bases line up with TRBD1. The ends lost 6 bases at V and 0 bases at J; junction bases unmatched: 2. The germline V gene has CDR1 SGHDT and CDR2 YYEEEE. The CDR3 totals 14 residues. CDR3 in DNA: TGTGCCAGCACCGACAGGGGCTCCTACAATGAGCAGTTCTTC. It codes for CASTDRGSYNEQFF.

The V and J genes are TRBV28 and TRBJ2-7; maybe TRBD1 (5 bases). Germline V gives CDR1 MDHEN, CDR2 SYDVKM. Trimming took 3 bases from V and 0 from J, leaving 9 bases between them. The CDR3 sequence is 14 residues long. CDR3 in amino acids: CASSLKGISYEQYF. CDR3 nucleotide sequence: TGTGCCAGCAGTTTGAAGGGGATCTCCTACGAGCAGTACTTC.

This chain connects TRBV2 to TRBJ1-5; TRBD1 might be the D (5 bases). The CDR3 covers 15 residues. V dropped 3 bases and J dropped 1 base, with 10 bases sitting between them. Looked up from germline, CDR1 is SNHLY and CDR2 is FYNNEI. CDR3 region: CASSDGGRSNQPQHF. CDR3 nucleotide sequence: TGTGCCAGCAGTGATGGGGGGAGGAGCAATCAGCCCCAGCATTTT. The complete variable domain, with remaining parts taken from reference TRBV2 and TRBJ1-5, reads EPEVTQTPSHQVTQMGQEVILRCVPISNHLYFYWYRQILGQKVEFLVSFYNNEISEKSEIFDDQFSVERPDGSNFTLKIRSTKLEDSAMYFCASSDGGRSNQPQHFGDGTRLSIL.

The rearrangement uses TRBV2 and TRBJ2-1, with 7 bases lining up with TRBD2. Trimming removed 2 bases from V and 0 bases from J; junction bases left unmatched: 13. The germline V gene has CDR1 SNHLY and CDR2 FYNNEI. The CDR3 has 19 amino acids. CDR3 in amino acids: CASSEWGRGGRASYNEQFF. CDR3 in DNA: TGTGCCAGCAGTGAATGGGGTAGAGGAGGGAGGGCCTCCTACAATGAGCAGTTCTTC.

Here the CDR3 DNA reads TGTGCCAGCAGCTTAGGGGTAGCGTCGCGGGGTTTCCAAGAGACCCAGTACTTC. This gives the protein CASSLGVASRGFQETQYF. This chain connects TRBV11-2 to TRBJ2-5; possibly TRBD2 for D (6 bases). V was clipped by 1 base and J by 1 base, with 19 bases between them. Germline V CDR1 and CDR2: SGHAT, FQNNGV. The CDR3 has 18 amino acids.

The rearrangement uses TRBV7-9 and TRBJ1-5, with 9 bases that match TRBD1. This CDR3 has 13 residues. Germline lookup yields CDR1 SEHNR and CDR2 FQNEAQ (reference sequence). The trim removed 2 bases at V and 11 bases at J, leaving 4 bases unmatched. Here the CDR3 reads CASSLRTGEAQHF. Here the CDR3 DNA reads TGTGCCAGCAGCTTACGGACAGGGGAGGCCCAGCATTTT.

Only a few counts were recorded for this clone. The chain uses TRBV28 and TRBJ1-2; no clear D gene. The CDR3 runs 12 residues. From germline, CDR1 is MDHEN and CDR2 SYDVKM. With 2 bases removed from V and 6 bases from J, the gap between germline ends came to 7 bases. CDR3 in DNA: TGTGCCAGCAGTTTACGGACCGATGGCTACACCTTC. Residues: CASSLRTDGYTF.

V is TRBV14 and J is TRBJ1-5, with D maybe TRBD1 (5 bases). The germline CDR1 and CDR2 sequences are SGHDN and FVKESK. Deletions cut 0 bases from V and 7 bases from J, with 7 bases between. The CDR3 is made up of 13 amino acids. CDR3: CASSQDEGQPQHF. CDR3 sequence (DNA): TGTGCCAGCAGCCAAGATGAGGGGCAGCCCCAGCATTTT.

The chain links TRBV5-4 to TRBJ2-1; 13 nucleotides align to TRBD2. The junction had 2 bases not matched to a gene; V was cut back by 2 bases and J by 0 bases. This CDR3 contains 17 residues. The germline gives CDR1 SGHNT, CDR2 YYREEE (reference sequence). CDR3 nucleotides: TGTGCCAGCAGCTTCGGACTAGCGGGAGTCTCCTACAATGAGCAGTTCTTC. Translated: CASSFGLAGVSYNEQFF.

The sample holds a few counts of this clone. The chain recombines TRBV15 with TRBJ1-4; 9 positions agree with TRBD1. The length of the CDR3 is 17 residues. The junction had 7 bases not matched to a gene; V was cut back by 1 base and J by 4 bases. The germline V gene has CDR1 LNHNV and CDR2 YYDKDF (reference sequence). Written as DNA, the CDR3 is TGTGCCACCAGCAGAGCGGACAGGGGATTAGGTAATGAAAAACTGTTTTTT. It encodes CATSRADRGLGNEKLFF.

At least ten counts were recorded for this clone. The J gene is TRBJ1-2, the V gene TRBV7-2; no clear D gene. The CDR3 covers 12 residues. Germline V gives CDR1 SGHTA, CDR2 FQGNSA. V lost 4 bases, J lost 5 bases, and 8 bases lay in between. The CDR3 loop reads CASSYSGYGYTF. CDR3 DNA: TGTGCCAGCAGCTACAGTGGGTATGGCTACACCTTC.

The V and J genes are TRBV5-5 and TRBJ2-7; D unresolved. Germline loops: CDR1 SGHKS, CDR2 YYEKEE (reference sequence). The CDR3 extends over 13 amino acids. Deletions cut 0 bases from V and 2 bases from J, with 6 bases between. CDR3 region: CASSLASTYEQYF. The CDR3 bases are TGTGCCAGCAGCTTGGCCAGCACCTACGAGCAGTACTTC.

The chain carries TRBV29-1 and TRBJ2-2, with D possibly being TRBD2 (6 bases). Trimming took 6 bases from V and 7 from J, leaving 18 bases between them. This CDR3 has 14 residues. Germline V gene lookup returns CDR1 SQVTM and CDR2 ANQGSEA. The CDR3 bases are TGCAGCGTCTTTAAGGACCCGGGGGTCGGGGAGCTGTTTTTT. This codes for CSVFKDPGVGELFF.

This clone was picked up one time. The CDR3 region is CASSEYTQAPRTQYF. CDR3 nucleotide sequence: TGTGCCAGCAGTGAATATACTCAGGCCCCAAGAACGCAGTATTTT. The gene calls are TRBV25-1 and TRBJ2-3; no clear D. In germline, CDR1 is MGHDK, CDR2 SYGVNS. Trimming cost V 0 bases and J 9 bases, with 16 bases left between them. This CDR3 comprises 15 residues.

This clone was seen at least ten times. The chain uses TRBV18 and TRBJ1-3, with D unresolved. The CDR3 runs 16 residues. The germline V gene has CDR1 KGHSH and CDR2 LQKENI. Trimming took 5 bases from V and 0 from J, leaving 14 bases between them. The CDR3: CASSAFDGSSGNTIYF. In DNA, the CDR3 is TGTGCCAGCTCAGCTTTCGACGGCAGCTCTGGAAACACCATATATTTT.

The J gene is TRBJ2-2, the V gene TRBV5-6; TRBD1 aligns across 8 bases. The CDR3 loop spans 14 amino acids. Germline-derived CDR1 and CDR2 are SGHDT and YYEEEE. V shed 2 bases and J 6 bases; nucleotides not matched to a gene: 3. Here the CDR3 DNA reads TGTGCCAGCAGCTTCGACAGGGGTTCCGGGGAGCTGTTTTTT. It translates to CASSFDRGSGELFF.